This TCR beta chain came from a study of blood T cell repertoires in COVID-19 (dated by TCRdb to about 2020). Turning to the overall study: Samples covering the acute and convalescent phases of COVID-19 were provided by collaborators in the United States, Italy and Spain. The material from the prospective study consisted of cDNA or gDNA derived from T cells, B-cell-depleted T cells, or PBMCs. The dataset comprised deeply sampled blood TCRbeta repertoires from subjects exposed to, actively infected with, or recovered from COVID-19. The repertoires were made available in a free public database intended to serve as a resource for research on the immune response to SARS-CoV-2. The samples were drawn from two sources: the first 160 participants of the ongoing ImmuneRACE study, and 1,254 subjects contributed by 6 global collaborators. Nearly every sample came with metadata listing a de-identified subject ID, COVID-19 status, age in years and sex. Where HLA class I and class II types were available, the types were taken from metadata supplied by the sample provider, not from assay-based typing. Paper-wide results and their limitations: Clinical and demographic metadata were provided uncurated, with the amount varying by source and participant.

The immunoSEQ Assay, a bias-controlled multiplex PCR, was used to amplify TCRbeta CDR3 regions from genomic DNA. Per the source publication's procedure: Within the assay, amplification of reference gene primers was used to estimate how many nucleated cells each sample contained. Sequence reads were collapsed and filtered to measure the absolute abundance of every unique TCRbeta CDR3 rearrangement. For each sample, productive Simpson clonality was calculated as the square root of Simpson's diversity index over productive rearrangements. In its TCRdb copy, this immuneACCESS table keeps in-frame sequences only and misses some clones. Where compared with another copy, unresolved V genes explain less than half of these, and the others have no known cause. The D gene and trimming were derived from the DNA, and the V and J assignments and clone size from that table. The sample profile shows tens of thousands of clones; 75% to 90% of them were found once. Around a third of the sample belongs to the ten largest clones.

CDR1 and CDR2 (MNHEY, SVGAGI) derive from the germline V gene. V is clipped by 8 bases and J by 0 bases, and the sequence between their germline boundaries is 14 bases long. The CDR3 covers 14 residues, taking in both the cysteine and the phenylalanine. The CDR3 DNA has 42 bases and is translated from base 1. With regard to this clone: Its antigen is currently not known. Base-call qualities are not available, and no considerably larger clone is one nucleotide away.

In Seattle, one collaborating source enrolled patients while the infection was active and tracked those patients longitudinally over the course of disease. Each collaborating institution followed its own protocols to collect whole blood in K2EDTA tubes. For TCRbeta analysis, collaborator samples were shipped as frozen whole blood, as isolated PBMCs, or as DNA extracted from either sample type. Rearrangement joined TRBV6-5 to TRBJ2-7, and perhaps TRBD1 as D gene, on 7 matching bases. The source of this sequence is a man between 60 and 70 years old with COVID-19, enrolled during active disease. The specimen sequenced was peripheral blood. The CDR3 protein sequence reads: CASRGQDYSYEQYF. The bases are TGTGCCAGCCGAGGACAGGACTACTCCTACGAGCAGTACTTC.